This is a list of T cell receptor beta chains from one sample in a study of CD8 T cells in ankylosing spondylitis. TCRdb analysed the 5' RACE reads with MiXCR anew, one entry per CDR3 protein. The top ten hold roughly an eighth of the sample, which has about 110,000 distinct CDR3 sequences, around 24% seen once. The sequenced material came from synovial fluid, either unsorted or a sorted T cell fraction (not recorded which). The receptors were sampled from a male donor with ankylosing spondylitis. The CDR3 runs from the conserved cysteine through the conserved F or W. Rows may omit the clone size; those that give it use once, few, many or a size class.

13,many,TRBJ1-5,TRBV7-8,CASSLDRYQPQHF
14,.,TRBJ2-3,TRBV6-1,CASRGRGLRDTQYF
13,few,TRBJ1-1,TRBV15,CATRGQPNTEAFF
12,few,TRBJ2-1,TRBV7-9,CAALGPTGEQFF
14,many,TRBJ2-1,TRBV5-1,CASSSGSVGNEQFF
18,.,TRBJ2-5,TRBV20-1,CSARVLKGGIQGSETQYF
15,many,TRBJ2-3,TRBV5-1,CASTQGDPRTDTQYF
14,many,TRBJ1-2,TRBV20-1,CSANQDPFNYGYTF
15,.,TRBJ2-4,TRBV5-1,CASSYLAGGPNIQYF
15,.,TRBJ1-3,TRBV7-9,CASSTRQGSGNTIYF
17,once,TRBJ2-7,TRBV5-1,CASSRGLAGDVLGEQYF
16,.,TRBJ1-2,TRBV7-8,CASSLGPGQAQRGYTF
13,.,TRBJ2-5,TRBV2,CASSWDGQETQYF
14,.,TRBJ2-5,TRBV9,CASSVVASAETQYF
15,few,TRBJ1-6,TRBV20-1,CSAIRDPNRNSPLHF
16,.,TRBJ2-2,TRBV18,CASSRLAGSDTGELFF
15,.,TRBJ1-1,TRBV11-3,CASSLGAGVNTEAFF
14,.,TRBJ2-1,TRBV5-4,CASRREATYNEQFF
15,.,TRBJ1-1,TRBV20-1,CSARVVAGGNTEAFF
16,few,TRBJ2-3,TRBV5-1,CASSPRGGVGTDTQYF
14,many,TRBJ1-4,TRBV5-1,CASSLGPTNEKLFF
16,few,TRBJ1-4,TRBV5-1,CASSFSAIQTNEKLFF
15,few,TRBJ2-5,TRBV7-2,CASSLVGQSQETQYF
16,few,TRBJ2-7,TRBV23-1,CASSHPRPPMTYEQYF
12,few,TRBJ1-1,TRBV18,CASSPPGTEAFF
14,.,TRBJ2-3,TRBV25-1,CASSDPKSTDTQYF
14,few,TRBJ2-3,TRBV12-3/TRBV12-4,CASSFRTRGDTQYF
14,.,TRBJ2-3,TRBV7-2,CASSLRTSTDTQYF
13,.,TRBJ1-2,TRBV24-1,CATSEGGRPGYTF
12,many,TRBJ1-1,TRBV20-1,CSAEGRNTEAFF
15,.,TRBJ1-5,TRBV12-3/TRBV12-4,CASSRTGYGGQPQHF
16,.,TRBJ2-3,TRBV19,CASSTSDWQSTDTQYF
15,once,TRBJ2-1,TRBV5-6,CASGWGGPSYNEQFF
13,few,TRBJ2-1,TRBV30,CAWSGYSYNEQFF
14,.,TRBJ2-3,TRBV20-1,CSARRGTFLDTQYF
14,many,TRBJ1-1,TRBV12-3/TRBV12-4,CASRKDRGNTEAFF
13,many,TRBJ1-1,TRBV5-1,CASTLRVNTEAFF
14,few,TRBJ1-2,TRBV6-5,CASSYKGQNYGYTF
15,.,TRBJ1-1,TRBV5-1,CASSSGSGTDTEAFF
13,.,TRBJ2-7,TRBV7-9,CASSLIPGTEQYF
11,.,TRBJ2-4,TRBV11-2,CASSLVGIQYF
15,many,TRBJ2-2,TRBV24-1,CATRQGTANTGELFF
13,.,TRBJ2-1,TRBV29-1,CSVVGAGYNEQFF
12,many,TRBJ1-2,TRBV5-6,CASSRTVAGYTF
15,many,TRBJ2-3,TRBV5-1,CASSLYTSDTDTQYF
16,.,TRBJ1-5,TRBV24-1,CATSDSSFALGQPQHF
14,.,TRBJ1-6,TRBV28,CTSRVGQLGSPLHF
15,few,TRBJ2-3,TRBV20-1,CSARDLAGARDTQYF
14,.,TRBJ2-1,TRBV20-1,CSAPIGVSRDEQFF
13,.,TRBJ2-1,TRBV20-1,CSAQGRAGDEQFF
15,.,TRBJ2-7,TRBV28,CASSPLGEGAYEQYF
16,few,TRBJ1-2,TRBV7-9,CASSQRGRNYNYGYTF
15,.,TRBJ1-1,TRBV6-2/TRBV6-3,CASSYSFVRPLEAFF